Below, 18 T cell receptor beta chains from the same sample are listed, as sequenced in a study of CD8 T cells in Susac syndrome. RNA in amounts of roughly 0.5 to 1 ug was reverse transcribed with random hexamers. TCRdb re-called the immunoSEQ multiplex PCR reads with MiXCR, one entry per CDR3 protein. The table shows around 220,000 distinct CDR3 sequences, with approximately 90% occurring only once. The sequenced sample consisted of CD8+ T cells from PBMCs. These receptors originate from a human donor with multiple sclerosis.

The chain joins TRBV19 to TRBJ1-2, with no clear D. The ends were cut back, 10 bases at V and 4 bases at J, with 19 bases in the middle. CDR1 is LNHDA and CDR2 is SQIVND in the germline V gene (reference sequence). This CDR3 is 14 amino acids long. CDR3 DNA: TGTGCCACCCCGACCCGTCGACGGAGCTATGGCTACACCTTC. Translated: CATPTRRRSYGYTF. Variable domain in full (rest from reference TRBV19 and TRBJ1-2): DGGITQSPKYLFRKEGQNVTLSCEQNLNHDAMYWYRQDPGQGLRLIYYSQIVNDFQKGDIAEGYSVSREKKESFPLTVTSAQKNPTAFYLCATPTRRRSYGYTFGSGTRLTVV.

The chain joins TRBV20-1 to TRBJ2-1; 9 bases are shared with TRBD2. The germline V gene encodes CDR1 DFQATT and CDR2 SNEGSKA (reference sequence). This CDR3 is built from 11 residues. V was clipped by 6 bases and J by 10 bases; unmatched bases: 4. CDR3 residues: CSALAGVEQFF. DNA of the CDR3: TGCAGTGCACTAGCGGGCGTGGAGCAGTTCTTC.

The chain uses TRBV5-1 and TRBJ2-3; D remains unclear. Germline lookup yields CDR1 SGHRS and CDR2 YFSETQ. This CDR3 is built from 14 residues. V gave up 0 bases and J gave up 0 bases, with 5 bases separating them. CDR3 residues: CASSLEGSTDTQYF. The CDR3 DNA reads TGCGCCAGCAGCTTGGAGGGAAGCACAGATACGCAGTATTTT. Supplemented by reference TRBV5-1 and TRBJ2-3, the full variable domain reads KAGVTQTPRYLIKTRGQQVTLSCSPISGHRSVSWYQQTPGQGLQFLFEYFSETQRNKGNFPGRFSGRQFSNSRSEMNVSTLELGDSALYLCASSLEGSTDTQYFGPGTRLTVL.

The V call is TRBV13, the J call TRBJ1-1; D not resolved. Trimming pared 5 bases from V and 1 base from J, leaving 11 bases between. From germline, CDR1 is PRHDT and CDR2 FYEKMQ (reference sequence). CDR3 length: 14 amino acids. The CDR3 DNA reads as TGTGCCAGCAGCCCGAGGACTGCGAACACTGAAGCTTTCTTT. Translation: CASSPRTANTEAFF.

The V call is TRBV9, the J call TRBJ2-3; 11 bases line up with TRBD1. The CDR3 length is 18 residues. Germline loops: CDR1 SGDLS, CDR2 YYNGEE. V lost 3 bases to trimming and J lost 2 bases; unmatched junction nucleotides: 11. The CDR3 spells CASSGPGQGVSDTDTQYF. The CDR3 region has the DNA TGTGCCAGCAGCGGACCGGGACAGGGGGTTTCCGACACAGATACGCAGTATTTT.

The chain is built from TRBV28 and TRBJ2-7; D remains unclear. V was clipped by 5 bases and J by 3 bases, with 8 bases between them. Germline CDR1 and CDR2: MDHEN and SYDVKM. This CDR3 has 12 amino acids. CDR3 sequence (DNA): TGTGCCAGCAGTCCAAATGGCTACGAGCAGTACTTC. It specifies CASSPNGYEQYF.

CDR3 loop: CATSRGSGELFF. In nucleotides, the CDR3 is TGTGCCACCAGCAGGGGATCGGGGGAGCTGTTTTTT. The V call is TRBV15, the J call TRBJ2-2; D remains ambiguous. The CDR3 covers 12 residues. CDR1 LNHNV and CDR2 YYDKDF come from the germline V gene (reference sequence). Trimming cost V 3 bases and J 8 bases, with 7 bases left between them.

As DNA, the CDR3 is TGTGCCAGCTGGGGGACTCTAAAAGAGACCCAGTACTTC. It encodes CASWGTLKETQYF. The genes are TRBV2 and TRBJ2-5, with D perhaps TRBD2 (6 bases). Germline CDR1 reads SNHLY; CDR2 reads FYNNEI. The CDR3 runs 13 residues. Trimming stripped 8 bases from V and 3 bases from J, with 13 bases between.

The chain uses TRBV4-3 and TRBJ2-1, with TRBD2 matching 7 bases. V dropped 3 bases and J dropped 1; count of bases not matched to a gene: 9. The CDR3 is 17 residues long. The V gene's germline CDR1 is LGHNA and CDR2 YSLEER. The CDR3 protein is CASSQDTSVPSYNEQFF. The CDR3 DNA reads TGCGCCAGCAGCCAGGACACTAGCGTACCATCCTACAATGAGCAGTTCTTC.

The chain combines TRBV13 with TRBJ1-1, with 8 bases aligning to TRBD1. This CDR3 comprises 13 residues. From germline, CDR1 is PRHDT and CDR2 FYEKMQ (reference sequence). Trimming cost V 5 bases and J 5 bases; bases outside gene matches: 4. Here the CDR3 reads CASSRQGTTEAFF. Here the CDR3 DNA reads TGTGCCAGCAGCCGACAGGGGACAACTGAAGCTTTCTTT. The variable domain in full, completed from reference TRBV13 and TRBJ1-1, reads AAGVIQSPRHLIKEKRETATLKCYPIPRHDTVYWYQQGPGQDPQFLISFYEKMQSDKGSIPDRFSAQQFSDYHSELNMSSLELGDSALYFCASSRQGTTEAFFGQGTRLTVV.

This chain links TRBV12-3 or TRBV12-4 with TRBJ2-7, with 11 nucleotides matching TRBD1. The CDR3 is 18 amino acids. Trimming at V came to 6 bases and at J to 0 bases, leaving 13 bases not matched to a gene. The CDR3 sequence: CASSPGQGAFSGSYEQYF. CDR3 nucleotide sequence: TGTGCCAGCAGCCCCGGACAGGGGGCCTTTTCGGGCTCCTACGAGCAGTACTTC.

The rearrangement joins TRBV27 to TRBJ2-7; 9 nucleotides match TRBD1. After removal of 2 bases from V and 0 bases from J, the junction contained 2 bases not matched to a gene. Germline CDR1 and CDR2: MNHEY and SMNVEV (reference sequence). This CDR3 region has 15 residues. CDR3 nucleotide sequence: TGTGCCAGCAGTTTAGGGACAGGGCCCTCCTACGAGCAGTACTTC. Its translation is CASSLGTGPSYEQYF.

As regards this clonotype: An end of the junction does not agree with germline; a read error may underlie this. The chain combines TRBV29-1 with TRBJ1-2; D may be TRBD1 (6 bases). This CDR3 is 10 amino acids long. Germline lookup yields CDR1 SQVTM and CDR2 ANQGSEA. The CDR3 reads CGVLGGGYTF. The CDR3 DNA reads TGCGGCGTTCTCGGGGGCGGCTACACCTTC.

The gene calls are TRBV2 and TRBJ2-1, with D uncertain. Germline CDR1 is SNHLY and CDR2 is FYNNEI. This CDR3 is 10 amino acids long. Trimming removed 6 bases at V and 7 bases at J, with 4 bases between. CDR3 protein: CASRINEQFF. CDR3 nucleotides: TGTGCCAGCAGAATAAATGAGCAGTTCTTC.

CDR3 amino acids: CASSPWDGLTGELFF. Here the CDR3 DNA reads TGTGCCAGCAGCCCTTGGGACGGGCTGACCGGGGAGCTGTTTTTT. This sequence joins TRBV9 and TRBJ2-2; tentatively, D is TRBD1 or TRBD2 (5 bases each). Germline CDR1 SGDLS, CDR2 YYNGEE. Trimming cost V 4 bases and J 5 bases, with 15 bases left between them. The CDR3 contains 15 residues.

CDR3 sequence (DNA): TGTGCCAGCAGCCAGGAAGAGGGGACTTTTGATACGCAGTATTTT. Protein: CASSQEEGTFDTQYF. The rearrangement joins TRBV3-1 to TRBJ2-3, with D perhaps matching TRBD2 (6 bases). In germline, CDR1 is LGHDT, CDR2 YNNKEL (reference sequence). The V gene lost 3 bases and the J gene lost 6 bases, with 16 bases spanning the gap. The CDR3 consists of 15 residues.

The CDR3 sequence: CASSLRQELYEQYF. In DNA form, the CDR3 reads TGTGCCAGCAGCTTGCGACAGGAACTCTACGAGCAGTACTTC. The chain couples TRBV5-8 to TRBJ2-7, with D perhaps matching TRBD1 (6 bases). In germline, CDR1 is SGHTS, CDR2 YDEGEE. Trimming shortened V by 1 base and J by 3 bases, and 11 bases separated the two germline ends. This CDR3 is 14 amino acids long.

The chain has TRBV2 and TRBJ2-7, with D unclear. Looked up from germline, CDR1 is SNHLY and CDR2 is FYNNEI. Trimming took 6 bases from V and 3 from J, leaving 18 bases between them. The CDR3 sequence is 15 residues long. The CDR3 DNA is TGTGCCAGCAGCCCCCAGTACAGCCTTCACTACGAGCAGTACTTC. Translating gives CASSPQYSLHYEQYF. The entire variable domain, with the rest obtained from reference TRBV2 and TRBJ2-7, is as follows: EPEVTQTPSHQVTQMGQEVILRCVPISNHLYFYWYRQILGQKVEFLVSFYNNEISEKSEIFDDQFSVERPDGSNFTLKIRSTKLEDSAMYFCASSPQYSLHYEQYFGPGTRLTVT.